This T cell receptor beta chain was captured in a study of metastatic and nonmetastatic thyroid tumors. Study information: Samples came from malignant and benign thyroid patients, and repertoires were compared across blood and tumor or nodule tissue. Whole-study findings and limits: Reports indicated that malignant thyroid tumors showed significantly higher TCR beta diversity than benign nodules did, in blood and tumor.

Germline V gene lookup returns CDR1 SGHTA and CDR2 FQGNSA. The CDR3 length is 13 residues. The V and J ends lost 0 bases and 1 base respectively, with 3 bases between them. In this sample, this clone turned up many times. Its antigen is as yet unknown. The sample contains more than one DNA sequence encoding this CDR3. All patients were untreated before thyroid surgery. In the study's own analysis: What underpinned the distant-metastasis classifier for papillary thyroid cancer was the set of CDR3 differences across clinicopathological groups. TCRdb re-called the PCR reads via MiXCR. The V and J calls and clone size are TCRdb's, not the authors'. The sample lists about 34,000 clones, approximately 17% occurring once.

The material sequenced was blood. This sequence was found in a female donor with papillary thyroid cancer or a benign thyroid nodule (not recorded which). Some clones in this sample may be carry-over from other donors' samples. V gene TRBV7-2 combines with J gene TRBJ2-5, with D unresolved. The CDR3 here is CASSLARQETQYF. The CDR3 coding sequence is TGTGCCAGCAGCTTAGCGCGCCAAGAGACCCAGTACTTC.